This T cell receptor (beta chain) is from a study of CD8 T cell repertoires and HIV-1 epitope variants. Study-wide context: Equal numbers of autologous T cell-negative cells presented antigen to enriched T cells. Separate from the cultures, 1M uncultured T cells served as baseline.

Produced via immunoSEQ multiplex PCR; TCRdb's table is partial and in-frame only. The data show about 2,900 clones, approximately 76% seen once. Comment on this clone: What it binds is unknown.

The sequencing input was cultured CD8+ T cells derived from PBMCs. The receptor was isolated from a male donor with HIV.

The CDR3 DNA reads TGTGCCAGCAGAGAGACTAGCGGGAGTGCCAATGAGCAGTTCTTC. The encoded protein is CASRETSGSANEQFF. The gene calls are TRBV9 and TRBJ2-1; TRBD2 matches at 12 bases. V lost 5 bases and J lost 6; bases outside the gene matches: 6. CDR3 length: 15 amino acids. CDR1 SGDLS and CDR2 YYNGEE come from the germline V gene.